Shown below are 9 T cell receptor beta chains from a single sample sequenced in a study of early T cells in non-severe SARS-CoV-2 infection. In TCRdb, the 5' RACE reads were re-called with MiXCR into one record per CDR3 protein. The sample contains 65,000 to 70,000 distinct CDR3 sequences, over 9% of which appear only once. Sequencing was done on a sample of whole blood. These receptors all come from an adult who was a healthcare worker with PCR-confirmed SARS-CoV-2 infection or an uninfected control (not recorded which).

This clonotype has at least ten counts. This chain joins TRBV2 and TRBJ2-7; 7 nucleotides line up with TRBD1. Germline loops: CDR1 SNHLY, CDR2 FYNNEI. The junction had 5 bases not matched to a gene; V was cut back by 2 bases and J by 4 bases. The CDR3 contains 14 residues. The CDR3 DNA is TGTGCCAGCAGTGAACTGGGACAGCGTTACGAGCAGTACTTC. Translation: CASSELGQRYEQYF.

This clonotype was recorded many times. The chain couples TRBV6-4 to TRBJ1-1; D unresolved. The CDR3 is made up of 14 amino acids. Germline V lookup: CDR1 MRHNA, CDR2 SNTAGT. The ends were cut back, 2 bases at V and 0 bases at J, with 7 bases in the middle. The CDR3 nucleotides are TGTGCCAGCAGTGACCAACGGTTGAACACTGAAGCTTTCTTT. This encodes CASSDQRLNTEAFF.

A few counts support this clonotype. This chain links TRBV7-2 with TRBJ1-2, with D unclear. This CDR3 is 13 amino acids long. Trimming took off 0 bases at V and 2 bases at J, with 4 bases between the two ends. Germline CDR1 SGHTA, CDR2 FQGNSA. The CDR3 loop reads CASSLAQNYGYTF. Here the CDR3 DNA reads TGTGCCAGCAGCTTAGCACAGAACTATGGCTACACCTTC. Full variable domain (rest looked up from reference TRBV7-2 and TRBJ1-2): GAGVSQSPSNKVTEKGKDVELRCDPISGHTALYWYRQSLGQGLEFLIYFQGNSAPDKSGLPSDRFSAERTGGSVSTLTIQRTQQEDSAVYLCASSLAQNYGYTFGSGTRLTVV.

In its sample, this clonotype was seen a few times. The chain couples TRBV2 to TRBJ2-1; 8 positions agree with TRBD2. Germline-derived CDR1 and CDR2 are SNHLY and FYNNEI. V lost 2 bases and J lost 9; bases outside the gene matches: 3. This CDR3 spans 13 amino acids. The CDR3 loop is CASSEYGLAEQFF. CDR3 DNA sequence: TGTGCCAGCAGTGAATATGGACTAGCTGAGCAGTTCTTC.

The chain joins TRBV6-6 to TRBJ2-2, with no clear D. This CDR3 spans 13 amino acids. Germline loops: CDR1 MNHNY, CDR2 SVGAGI (reference sequence). V lost 5 bases to trimming and J lost 6 bases, with 10 bases between them. The CDR3 coding sequence is TGTGCCAGCAGTCCCCGTACCGCCGGGGAGCTGTTTTTT. Translated, it gives CASSPRTAGELFF.

V gene TRBV7-9 combines with J gene TRBJ1-4; perhaps TRBD1 as D (6 bases). In germline, CDR1 is SEHNR, CDR2 FQNEAQ (reference sequence). The germline V and J ends were trimmed by 1 base and 4 bases, with 7 bases remaining between them. The CDR3 is 14 residues long. This CDR3 reads CASSLGTDNEKLFF. CDR3 in DNA: TGTGCCAGCAGCTTAGGGACAGATAATGAAAAACTGTTTTTT. Drawing the rest from reference TRBV7-9 and TRBJ1-4, the complete variable domain is DTGVSQNPRHKITKRGQNVTFRCDPISEHNRLYWYRQTLGQGPEFLTYFQNEAQLEKSRLLSDRFSAERPKGSFSTLEIQRTEQGDSAMYLCASSLGTDNEKLFFGSGTQLSVL.

This clonotype was detected only a few times. V is TRBV7-3 and J is TRBJ2-1; D might be TRBD1 or TRBD2, each matching 6 bases. This CDR3 has 15 residues. Germline V gives CDR1 SGHTA, CDR2 FQGTGA. V was cut by 5 bases and J by 7 bases, with 18 bases left in between. The CDR3 protein is CASSPRGAGRNEQFF. The CDR3 coding sequence is TGTGCCAGCAGCCCAAGGGGGGCAGGTAGGAATGAGCAGTTCTTC.

This clonotype was found many times. The chain combines TRBV6-1 with TRBJ1-2; D possibly corresponds to TRBD1 (5 bases). V was clipped by 7 bases and J by 3 bases, with 18 bases between them. In germline, CDR1 is MNHNS, CDR2 SASEGT. This CDR3 region has 15 residues. The CDR3 DNA sequence: TGTGCCAGCATCGGGACTTCAATTCAGGACTATGGCTACACCTTC. It encodes CASIGTSIQDYGYTF.

In its sample, this clonotype was seen a few times. J is TRBJ2-1 and V is TRBV7-2; 14 nucleotides match TRBD2. The germline V gene has CDR1 SGHTA and CDR2 FQGNSA. Trimming removed 1 base from V and 0 bases from J; junction bases left unmatched: 5. This CDR3 comprises 19 residues. CDR3 coding DNA: TGTGCCAGCAGCTTAGTGACTAGCGGGGGGGTCCGCTCCTACAATGAGCAGTTCTTC. This translates into CASSLVTSGGVRSYNEQFF. The whole variable domain, remainder taken from reference TRBV7-2 and TRBJ2-1, is GAGVSQSPSNKVTEKGKDVELRCDPISGHTALYWYRQSLGQGLEFLIYFQGNSAPDKSGLPSDRFSAERTGGSVSTLTIQRTQQEDSAVYLCASSLVTSGGVRSYNEQFFGPGTRLTVL.